This T cell receptor beta chain was sequenced during a study of OX40 agonist ivuxolimab in advanced cancers. On the study more broadly: The dose-escalation cohort was roughly 83% male, with a mean age of approximately 62 years, ranging roughly 23 to 85. Study results and caveats: More expanded clones were seen, on average, in CD8+ T cells than in CD4+. At doses 0.1 to 3.0 mg/kg, CD4+ and CD8+ clones expanded.

Assay used: immunoSEQ multiplex PCR; TCRdb lists only in-frame clones, some missing. The data contain around 100,000 clones, almost 90% of them singletons. The table lists this clone with a few counts. Its antigen remains unknown. Germline lookup yields CDR1 MGHRA and CDR2 YSYEKL. V shed 4 bases, J shed 4 bases, and the junction held 1 base outside the gene matches. This CDR3 comprises 12 residues. Blood sampling took place at baseline, cycle 4 day 1, and cycle 7 day 1. The sample consisted of CD4+ or CD8+ T cells sorted from blood, taken in a trial of the OX40 agonist ivuxolimab. The chain employs TRBV4-1 and TRBJ2-7; 7 bases are shared with TRBD1. The sequence was obtained from an adult with an advanced solid tumor such as melanoma, head and neck, liver or kidney cancer. The CDR3 reads CASSPGGYEQYF. CDR3 bases: TGCGCCAGCAGCCCAGGGGGATACGAGCAGTACTTC.